This T cell receptor (beta chain) comes out of a study of beta chain features in type 1 diabetes. Expressed TCRB transcripts were sequenced after all isolated RNA was converted to cDNA. The assay was immunoSEQ multiplex PCR, and TCRdb's table has in-frame clones only and misses some. The data hold roughly 180,000 clones, with more than 10% observed a single time. CDR3 length: 15 amino acids. Per germline, CDR1 MNHEY and CDR2 SVGAGI. V dropped 7 bases and J dropped 7; count of bases not matched to a gene: 12. V gene TRBV6-5 combines with J gene TRBJ2-1, with 8 bases that match TRBD2. Sequenced material: central memory CD4+ T cells from blood. The source is a young woman in good health. The CDR3 nucleotides are TGTGCCAGCACCCGAGGAGCGGGAGTGTGGAATGAGCAGTTCTTC. Protein: CASTRGAGVWNEQFF.